The 3 T cell receptor beta chains presented below share a single source sample, sequenced in a study of cytomegalovirus exposure and HLA in healthy donors. This PCR relied on a set of 60 Vbeta primers and 13 Jbeta primers. Sequencing was performed with immunoSEQ multiplex PCR; in TCRdb, only in-frame clones are kept and a portion is missing. This table has about 200,000 clones, 70% appearing once. The sample was PBMCs. Receptor source: a man aged 35 to 55 in good health and CMV-seropositive.

The V and J genes are TRBV6-5 and TRBJ2-7; D gene unclear. CDR3 length: 15 residues. Deletions cut 0 bases from V and 4 bases from J, with 13 bases between. Germline CDR1 is MNHEY and CDR2 is SVGAGI. The DNA for the CDR3 is TGTGCCAGCAGTTACTCGGTGAGGTCTATTTACGAGCAGTACTTC. Its protein is CASSYSVRSIYEQYF.

J is TRBJ2-3 and V is TRBV23-1, with 9 bases that match TRBD1. TRBV23-1 is marked as an open reading frame, function uncertain. The trim removed 9 bases at V and 5 bases at J, leaving 15 bases unmatched. This CDR3 is built from 16 residues. The CDR3, as DNA: TGCGCCAGTCCCCCCGCCGGGACAGGGTTCGGAGATACGCAGTATTTT. Translation gives CASPPAGTGFGDTQYF.

On this clone itself: At one of its ends the junction is not consistent with the germline gene, which may arise from a read error. The chain couples TRBV2 to TRBJ2-7; D is possibly TRBD1 (6 bases). From germline, CDR1 is SNHLY and CDR2 FYNNEI. The CDR3 spans 13 residues. CDR3 in amino acids: CASSEDRLYEQYF. The CDR3 region has the DNA TGTGCCAGCAGCGAAGACAGGCTCTACGAGCAGTACTTC.